Described below is a single T cell receptor beta chain sequence and its context. Its antigen is unidentified. Being one base from a much bigger clone, this may be a read error. This record belongs to a study of post-analysis software for immune sequencing data. The overall study: Relapsing-remitting, secondary progressive and progressive-relapsing multiple sclerosis were all included among the disease courses. General observations from the study: Significantly lower normalized Chao1 diversity was found in patients with multiple sclerosis relative to controls. TRBV segments more frequent in patients than in controls numbered roughly 5 and included TRBV5-6, TRBV5-1 and TRBV20-1.

Tagging with unique molecular identifiers was a feature of the TCR beta cDNA libraries. When about 0.9 to 11 million T cells were used, they gave approximately 530,000 cDNA molecules. TCRdb recomputed calls from the PCR reads with MiXCR, one row per CDR3 protein. The sample lists some 260,000 distinct CDR3 sequences, 35% to 40% occurring once. The CDR3 has 17 residues. V lost 7 bases to trimming and J lost 1 base, with 22 bases between them. The clonotype originates from a girl aged 10 to 17 with multiple sclerosis. What was sequenced was blood. The chain couples TRBV12-3 or TRBV12-4 to TRBJ2-5; the D gene could be TRBD1 or TRBD2 (5 bases each). The CDR3 spells CASNPGRGIGCQETQYF. In nucleotides, the CDR3 is TGTGCCAGCAACCCGGGACGGGGAATCGGATGCCAAGAGACCCAGTACTTC.